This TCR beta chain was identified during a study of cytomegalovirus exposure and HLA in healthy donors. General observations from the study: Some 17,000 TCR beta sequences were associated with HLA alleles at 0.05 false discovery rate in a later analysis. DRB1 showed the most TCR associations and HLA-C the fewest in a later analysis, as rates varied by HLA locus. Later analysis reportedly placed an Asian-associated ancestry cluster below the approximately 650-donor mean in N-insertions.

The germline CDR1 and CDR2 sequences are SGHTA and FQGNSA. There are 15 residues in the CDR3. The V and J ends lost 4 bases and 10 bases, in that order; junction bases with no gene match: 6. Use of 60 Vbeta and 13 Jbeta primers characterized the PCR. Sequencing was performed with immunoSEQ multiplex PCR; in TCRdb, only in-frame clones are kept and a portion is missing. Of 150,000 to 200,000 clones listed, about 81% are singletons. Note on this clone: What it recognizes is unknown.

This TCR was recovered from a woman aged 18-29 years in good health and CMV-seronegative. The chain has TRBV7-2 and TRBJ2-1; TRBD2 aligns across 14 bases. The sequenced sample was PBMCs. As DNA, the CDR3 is TGTGCCAGCAGCTCCGGACTAGCGGGGGGCGCGGAGCAGTTCTTC. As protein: CASSSGLAGGAEQFF.